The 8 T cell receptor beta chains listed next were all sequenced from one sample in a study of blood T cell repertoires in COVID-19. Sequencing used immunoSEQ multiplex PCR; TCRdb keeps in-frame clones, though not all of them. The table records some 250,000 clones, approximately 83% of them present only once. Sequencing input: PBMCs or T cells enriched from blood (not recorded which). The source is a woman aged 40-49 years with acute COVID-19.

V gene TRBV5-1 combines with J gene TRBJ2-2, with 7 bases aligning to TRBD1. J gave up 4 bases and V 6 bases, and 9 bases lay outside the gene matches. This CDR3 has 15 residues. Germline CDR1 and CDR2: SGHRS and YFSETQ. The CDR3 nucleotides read TGCGCCAGCACCGCGACCGGGACAGCCACCGGGGAGCTGTTTTTT. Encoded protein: CASTATGTATGELFF.

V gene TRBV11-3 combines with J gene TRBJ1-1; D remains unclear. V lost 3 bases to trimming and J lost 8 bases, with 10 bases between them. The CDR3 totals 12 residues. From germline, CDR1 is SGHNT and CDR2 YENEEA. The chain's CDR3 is CASSFGPEEAFF. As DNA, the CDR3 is TGTGCCAGCAGCTTTGGGCCCGAGGAAGCTTTCTTT.

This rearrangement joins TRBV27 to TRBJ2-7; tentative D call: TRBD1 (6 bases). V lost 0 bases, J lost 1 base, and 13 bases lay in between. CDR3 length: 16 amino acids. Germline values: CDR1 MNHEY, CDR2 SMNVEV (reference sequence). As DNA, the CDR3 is TGTGCCAGCAGTTTATCGAGGCAGGGGCGATCCTACGAGCAGTACTTC. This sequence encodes CASSLSRQGRSYEQYF.

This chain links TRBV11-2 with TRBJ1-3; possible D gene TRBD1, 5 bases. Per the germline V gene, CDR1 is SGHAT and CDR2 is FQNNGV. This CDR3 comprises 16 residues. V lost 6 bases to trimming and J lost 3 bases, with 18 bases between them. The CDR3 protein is CASRNPGGGRGNTIYF. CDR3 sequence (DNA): TGTGCCAGCAGAAACCCGGGGGGGGGTCGTGGAAACACCATATATTTT.

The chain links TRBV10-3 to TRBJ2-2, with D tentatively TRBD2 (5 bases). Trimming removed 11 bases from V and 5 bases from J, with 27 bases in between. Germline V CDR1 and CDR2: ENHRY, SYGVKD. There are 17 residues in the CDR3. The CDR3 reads CAASLPTSGRSTGELFF. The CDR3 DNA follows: TGTGCCGCCTCCCTCCCCACAAGCGGAAGATCAACCGGGGAGCTGTTTTTT.

CDR3 in amino acids: CASSQDLPSGRMRQFF. CDR3 sequence (DNA): TGCGCCAGCAGCCAAGATCTGCCTAGCGGGAGAATGCGGCAGTTCTTC. J is TRBJ2-1 and V is TRBV4-1; the match to TRBD2 covers 10 bases. The CDR3 spans 16 residues. The V gene end was trimmed by 0 bases and the J gene end by 12 bases; junction bases not matched to a gene: 11. Germline values: CDR1 MGHRA, CDR2 YSYEKL.

The CDR3 DNA is TGCGCCAGCAGTCCCGGACTAGCGGGAGTCAATGAGCAGTTCTTC. Translating gives CASSPGLAGVNEQFF. The chain recombines TRBV5-1 with TRBJ2-1; 13 nucleotides align to TRBD2. Germline CDR1 and CDR2: SGHRS and YFSETQ. CDR3 length: 15 amino acids. V lost 5 bases to trimming and J lost 6 bases; unmatched junction nucleotides: 5.

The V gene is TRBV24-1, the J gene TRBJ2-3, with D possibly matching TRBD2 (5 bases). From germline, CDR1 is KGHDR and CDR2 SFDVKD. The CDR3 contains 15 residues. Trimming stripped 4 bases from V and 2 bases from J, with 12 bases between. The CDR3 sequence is CATSESASTTDTQYF. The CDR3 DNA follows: TGTGCCACCAGTGAATCCGCTAGCACCACAGATACGCAGTATTTT.